This T cell receptor (beta chain) was observed in a study of early T cells in non-severe SARS-CoV-2 infection. Study-wide findings and caveats: Private and CD4 specificities were missed by VDJdb matching, skewed to anti-spike CD8.

V was trimmed by 0 bases and J by 7 bases, leaving 17 bases between them. Per germline, CDR1 SGHRS and CDR2 YFSETQ. This CDR3 is built from 16 residues. Individual cDNA molecules each received unique molecular identifiers attached to them. TCRdb redid the calling of the 5' RACE reads with MiXCR, one entry per CDR3 protein. This sample yields 70,000 to 80,000 distinct CDR3 sequences, of which roughly 12% are seen a single time; less than 3.5% belongs to the top ten. Worth noting for this clonotype: Its specificity is unknown.

The source was whole blood, collected at baseline. The rearrangement links TRBV5-1 to TRBJ2-1; D perhaps matches TRBD2 (6 bases). This TCR derives from an adult who was a healthcare worker with PCR-confirmed SARS-CoV-2 infection or an uninfected control (not recorded which). Written as DNA, the CDR3 is TGCGCCAGCAGCTTGGGGGTACCGGGACTCCATAATGAGCAGTTCTTC. Its translation: CASSLGVPGLHNEQFF. The full variable domain, completed using reference TRBV5-1 and TRBJ2-1, is KAGVTQTPRYLIKTRGQQVTLSCSPISGHRSVSWYQQTPGQGLQFLFEYFSETQRNKGNFPGRFSGRQFSNSRSEMNVSTLELGDSALYLCASSLGVPGLHNEQFFGPGTRLTVL.